A selection of T cell receptor beta chains follows, all from one sample in a study of T cells in Graves' hyperthyroidism and ophthalmopathy. TCRdb re-called the multiplex PCR reads with MiXCR, one entry per CDR3 protein. The repertoire has fewer than 300,000 distinct CDR3 sequences, around 15% of them found once; the top ten carry around 30%. Sequencing was performed on blood. The receptors were gathered from a woman aged 45 to 65 with Graves' hyperthyroidism that later progressed to Graves' ophthalmopathy. The CDR3 runs from the conserved cysteine through the conserved F or W. D genes are given only for firm matches. Not all rows give a size; the values are once, few, many and, for expanded clones, a class.

clone size	J gene	V gene	D gene	CDR3 protein	CDR3 DNA
many	TRBJ2-6	TRBV12-3/TRBV12-4	NA	CASSLGISGANVLTF	TGTGCCAGCAGTTTAGGGATCTCTGGGGCCAACGTCCTGACTTTC
many	TRBJ1-2	TRBV28	TRBD1	CASSPRGRGREEGYTF	TGTGCCAGCAGTCCCCGTGGTAGGGGGCGCGAAGAAGGCTACACCTTC
NA	TRBJ2-5	TRBV19	TRBD2	CASSMWSSGSWETQYF	TGTGCCAGTAGTATGTGGTCTAGCGGATCGTGGGAGACCCAGTACTTC
few	TRBJ1-2	TRBV5-4	TRBD1	CASSLRPGGGYTF	TGTGCCAGCAGCTTAAGGCCAGGGGGAGGCTACACCTTC
many	TRBJ2-7	TRBV18	TRBD2	CASSPTGGSAYEQYF	TGTGCCAGCTCACCTACCGGGGGGTCCGCCTACGAGCAGTACTTC
many	TRBJ2-7	TRBV28	NA	CASSMTVYEQYF	TGTGCCAGCAGTATGACAGTCTACGAGCAGTACTTC
few	TRBJ2-7	TRBV5-4	NA	CASSFSRTHPPGNYEQYF	TGTGCCAGCAGCTTTAGCAGGACTCATCCGCCGGGAAACTACGAGCAGTACTTC
many	TRBJ2-5	TRBV20-1	TRBD2	CSARGLAGETQYF	TGCAGTGCTAGAGGACTAGCGGGAGAGACCCAGTACTTC
many	TRBJ2-7	TRBV5-4	NA	CASSSHFAYEQYF	TGTGCCAGCAGCTCACACTTCGCCTACGAGCAGTACTTC
many	TRBJ1-2	TRBV9	NA	CASSSRDPLYGYTF	TGTGCCAGCAGCTCCCGGGACCCTTTGTATGGCTACACCTTC
NA	TRBJ1-6	TRBV9	NA	CASSGNDGTESSYNSPLHF	TGTGCCAGCAGCGGTAATGACGGGACGGAGAGCTCCTATAATTCACCCCTCCACTTT
few	TRBJ2-7	TRBV4-1	NA	CASSHPGSAYEQYF	TGCGCCAGCAGCCACCCAGGGAGCGCCTACGAGCAGTACTTC
many	TRBJ1-5	TRBV27	TRBD1	CASSLIAGTGANQPQHF	TGTGCCAGCAGTTTAATAGCCGGGACAGGGGCAAATCAGCCCCAGCATTTT
many	TRBJ1-5	TRBV28	NA	CASSLSGQNSNQPQHF	TGTGCCAGCAGTTTAAGTGGTCAGAATAGCAATCAGCCCCAGCATTTT
many	TRBJ1-1	TRBV5-1	TRBD1	CASSFGQGGAEAFF	TGCGCCAGCAGCTTTGGACAGGGGGGGGCTGAAGCTTTCTTT
NA	TRBJ2-3	TRBV24-1	TRBD2	CATSGTSGSAGTDTQYF	TGTGCCACCAGTGGAACTAGCGGGAGTGCGGGCACAGATACGCAGTATTTT
NA	TRBJ2-7	TRBV14	TRBD1	CASSEGQGFTYEQYF	TGTGCCAGCAGCGAGGGACAGGGGTTCACCTACGAGCAGTACTTC
many	TRBJ2-5	TRBV20-1	NA	CSARDEGPRGGETQYF	TGCAGTGCTAGAGACGAGGGGCCAAGGGGAGGCGAGACCCAGTACTTC
many	TRBJ2-7	TRBV10-3	NA	CAIRDAGPSSYEQYF	TGTGCCATCAGGGACGCGGGGCCCAGTTCCTACGAGCAGTACTTC
NA	TRBJ2-7	TRBV19	NA	CASSNLKYEQYF	TGTGCCAGTAGTAATCTGAAATACGAGCAGTACTTC
many	TRBJ1-5	TRBV30	TRBD1	CAWSVGRGQGSNQPQHF	TGTGCCTGGAGTGTAGGCCGGGGACAGGGCAGCAATCAGCCCCAGCATTTT
NA	TRBJ1-4	TRBV4-2	TRBD1	CASSQGTGDNEKLFF	TGTGCCAGCAGCCAGGGGACAGGGGATAATGAAAAACTGTTTTTT
many	TRBJ2-5	TRBV10-2	TRBD2	CASSEPELASNQETQYF	TGCGCCAGCAGTGAGCCGGAACTAGCGTCCAATCAAGAGACCCAGTACTTC
few	TRBJ1-2	TRBV28	NA	CASSTLTYGYTF	TGTGCCAGCAGTACTCTAACCTATGGCTACACCTTC
many	TRBJ2-5	TRBV28	NA	CASSIPKYQETQYF	TGTGCCAGCAGTATCCCCAAGTACCAAGAGACCCAGTACTTC
NA	TRBJ1-1	TRBV18	NA	CASSTGLVDTEAFF	TGTGCCAGCTCAACAGGCCTCGTGGACACTGAAGCTTTCTTT
many	TRBJ2-1	TRBV28	NA	CASSLPLGQYNEQFF	TGTGCCAGCAGTTTACCCCTGGGCCAATACAATGAGCAGTTCTTC
NA	TRBJ1-1	TRBV9	NA	CASSPTEYTEAFF	TGTGCCAGCAGCCCGACAGAGTACACTGAAGCTTTCTTT
many	TRBJ1-5	TRBV6-1	NA	CASSQSGGNQPQHF	TGTGCCAGCAGTCAATCAGGGGGCAATCAGCCCCAGCATTTT
many	TRBJ2-7	TRBV27	NA	CASMGFEPGGYEQYF	TGTGCCAGCATGGGGTTTGAACCCGGGGGCTACGAGCAGTACTTC
NA	TRBJ1-4	TRBV5-1	NA	CASSLQPNEKLFF	TGCGCCAGCAGCTTACAGCCTAATGAAAAACTGTTTTTT